This T cell receptor beta chain was retrieved from a study of CXCR3-negative and CXCR3-positive naive CD8 T cells. Study conclusions and caveats: TRB CDR3 hydrophobicity was greater in CXCR3-positive naive cells than in CXCR3-negative naive cells. The TRBV-TRBJ usage of naive CXCR3-negative and CXCR3-positive cells was similar, but that of memory cells differed.

Concerning this clonotype itself: What it binds is unknown.

UMI-labeled 5' RACE yielded the TRB cDNA libraries. TCRdb re-analyzed the 5' RACE reads; it lists each CDR3 protein once, without DNA. Here the sample table reports some 68,000 distinct CDR3 sequences. The CDR3 extends over 18 amino acids. In germline, CDR1 is DFQATT, CDR2 SNEGSKA (reference sequence). Sequencing was done on a sample of naive CXCR3+ CD8+ T cells from blood. Sample subset: CD45RO-CCR7+CD27+CD95- naive CD8+ T cells expressing CXCR3 (TNR3+). The chain has TRBV20-1 and TRBJ2-7; TCRdb calls TRBD1, which cannot be checked without DNA. The origin of this receptor is a human donor in good health. Some clones in this sample may be carry-over from other donors' samples. CDR3 loop: CSARTLPPGQGNPYEQYF.